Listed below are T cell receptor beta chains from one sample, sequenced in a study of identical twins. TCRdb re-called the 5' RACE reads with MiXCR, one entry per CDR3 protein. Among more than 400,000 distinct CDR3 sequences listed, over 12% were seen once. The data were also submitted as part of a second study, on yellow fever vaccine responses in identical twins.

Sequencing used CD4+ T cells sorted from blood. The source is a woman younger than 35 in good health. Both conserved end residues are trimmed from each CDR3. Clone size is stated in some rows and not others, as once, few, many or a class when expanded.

ASSFGDAQETQY	TRBV7-9	TRBJ2-5	few
ASTAQGTSVPGELF	TRBV6-1	TRBJ2-2	few
ASSRGDRDSNEQF	TRBV28	TRBJ2-1	few
ASSERTRGGITDTQY	TRBV25-1	TRBJ2-3	NA
ASSLTGGSRTEAF	TRBV5-1	TRBJ1-1	few
GGGEVVNEQF	TRBV29-1	TRBJ2-1	few
ASSTDRYTDTQY	TRBV12-3/TRBV12-4	TRBJ2-3	many
ASSPRLLRGTDTQY	TRBV28	TRBJ2-3	NA
ASRGDANTGELF	TRBV27	TRBJ2-2	NA
ASRATSGYEQF	TRBV25-1	TRBJ2-1	NA
SGSRGRQETQY	TRBV20-1	TRBJ2-5	NA
SAAGQAGTEAF	TRBV20-1	TRBJ1-1	NA
ASSQGKTQY	TRBV7-6	TRBJ2-5	NA
ASSQDVAGGPSGELF	TRBV4-1	TRBJ2-2	few
SVVEGGSLTYNEQF	TRBV29-1	TRBJ2-1	NA
ASSSVGNQPQH	TRBV6-2/TRBV6-3	TRBJ1-5	few
ASSQGLAATDTQY	TRBV7-7	TRBJ2-3	NA
ASRGGLAGFGNTGELF	TRBV5-6	TRBJ2-2	NA
SARDFKTSGAQETQY	TRBV20-1	TRBJ2-5	NA
ASGRLITDYEQY	TRBV28	TRBJ2-7	NA
ASSWMGQGHTGELF	TRBV7-8	TRBJ2-2	few
AIGTGINTEAF	TRBV10-3	TRBJ1-1	few
ASGLQGIHTEAF	TRBV28	TRBJ1-1	NA
ASSRSTLNNEQF	TRBV6-1	TRBJ2-1	few
ASSLWEGMRQPQH	TRBV28	TRBJ1-5	NA
ATSERVAGAFSNEQF	TRBV24-1	TRBJ2-1	NA
ASKLLQGWAHTEAF	TRBV10-2	TRBJ1-1	few
ASSLWAAGDTQY	TRBV11-2	TRBJ2-3	few
ASSLRRASFNYGYT	TRBV7-9	TRBJ1-2	NA
ASSLGRELNTEAF	TRBV4-1	TRBJ1-1	many
ASSQTGTSRSETQY	TRBV4-1	TRBJ2-5	NA
ASRTGGRETQY	TRBV12-3/TRBV12-4	TRBJ2-5	NA
SAPGRGQPQH	TRBV20-1	TRBJ1-5	many
ASSSVQGGGEQF	TRBV7-6	TRBJ2-1	few
ASRVDSYEQF	TRBV12-3/TRBV12-4	TRBJ2-1	NA